The 29 T cell receptor beta chains given below trace back to one sample, sequenced in a study of cytomegalovirus exposure and HLA in healthy donors. The PCR had 60 Vbeta and 13 Jbeta primers. Data came from immunoSEQ multiplex PCR; TCRdb stores just in-frame clones and leaves some out. The data show roughly 140,000 clones, about 75% seen once. Sequencing input: PBMCs. These receptors were taken from a male donor in good health and CMV-seronegative.

The chain is built from TRBV4-1 and TRBJ2-7; D perhaps matches TRBD2 (6 bases). CDR1 MGHRA and CDR2 YSYEKL come from the germline V gene. Trimming cost V 4 bases and J 5 bases, with 15 bases left between them. The CDR3 totals 14 residues. The CDR3 is CASSPRDFTNEQYF. CDR3 sequence (DNA): TGCGCCAGCAGCCCCCGGGACTTTACTAACGAGCAGTACTTC.

This clone was recorded once. The chain is built from TRBV30 and TRBJ2-5, with D possibly TRBD1 on 6 matching bases. The assigned J gene may be wrong: the sequence end matches TRBJ2-7 better. The CDR3 is 14 residues long. Germline CDR1 is GTSNPN and CDR2 is SVGIG (reference sequence). The CDR3 nucleotides read TGTGCCTGGAGTGTAAAGCAGGGGTTCCACGAGCAGTACTTC. It translates to CAWSVKQGFHEQYF.

This chain links TRBV6-6 with TRBJ1-5; TRBD1 is a possible D gene (6 bases). The CDR3 spans 15 residues. Germline V gene sequence: CDR1 MNHNY, CDR2 SVGAGI (reference sequence). Trimming shortened V by 6 bases and J by 2 bases, and 14 bases separated the two germline ends. CDR3 region: CASSARAGGNQPQHF. CDR3 bases: TGTGCCAGCAGCGCTCGGGCAGGGGGCAATCAGCCCCAGCATTTT.

The chain recombines TRBV6-1 with TRBJ1-2; 9 bases agree with TRBD1. Germline CDR1 reads MNHNS; CDR2 reads SASEGT. The CDR3 totals 13 residues. V shed 6 bases and J 6 bases; nucleotides not matched to a gene: 5. CDR3 loop: CASRRTGADGYTF. The CDR3 DNA is TGTGCCAGCAGGAGGACAGGGGCGGATGGCTACACCTTC.

The gene calls are TRBV7-9 and TRBJ1-3; 8 bases are a match to TRBD1. Trimming cost V 1 base and J 0 bases; bases outside gene matches: 5. This CDR3 spans 17 amino acids. Germline CDR1 SEHNR, CDR2 FQNEAQ (reference sequence). This chain's CDR3 is CASSLVRTGTSGNTIYF. CDR3 sequence (DNA): TGTGCCAGCAGCTTAGTCCGGACAGGGACCTCTGGAAACACCATATATTTT.

This rearrangement joins TRBV30 to TRBJ1-2; tentative D call: TRBD1 (5 bases). The V gene's germline CDR1 is GTSNPN and CDR2 SVGIG (reference sequence). The V end was cut by 1 base, the J end by 1 base, with 7 bases between. CDR3 size: 13 residues. The chain's CDR3 is CAWSEGVNYGYTF. Here the CDR3 DNA reads TGTGCCTGGAGTGAAGGGGTTAACTATGGCTACACCTTC.

This clone was seen a single time. The J gene is TRBJ2-5, the V gene TRBV11-3, with 8 bases lining up with TRBD1. Germline V lookup: CDR1 SGHNT, CDR2 YENEEA. Trimming took 4 bases from V and 5 from J; bases not matched to a gene: 6. The CDR3 contains 14 residues. DNA for the CDR3: TGTGCCAGCAGCTCCCCCCGACAGGGGGAGACCCAGTACTTC. Translating it yields CASSSPRQGETQYF.

The V and J genes are TRBV19 and TRBJ1-1; TRBD1 matches 7 bases. Germline V CDR1 and CDR2: LNHDA, SQIVND (reference sequence). The CDR3 sequence is 14 residues long. J gave up 3 bases and V 3 bases, and 4 bases lay outside the gene matches. CDR3 bases: TGTGCCAGTAGTATTGCCCAGGGGGACACTGAAGCTTTCTTT. Translated: CASSIAQGDTEAFF.

The chain recombines TRBV4-2 with TRBJ1-1; TRBD1 matches at 8 bases. The junction had 13 bases not matched to a gene; V was cut back by 6 bases and J by 1 base. The CDR3 is 17 residues long. CDR1 LGHNA and CDR2 YNFKEQ come from the germline V gene. CDR3 in DNA: TGTGCCAGCAGAAGTCGGCCTGGGACAGGCGCGAACACTGAAGCTTTCTTT. It yields the protein CASRSRPGTGANTEAFF.

The chain employs TRBV30 and TRBJ2-7; the D gene is possibly TRBD2 (6 bases). Germline values: CDR1 GTSNPN, CDR2 SVGIG (reference sequence). This CDR3 region has 15 residues. Trimming removed 5 bases from V and 1 base from J, with 18 bases in between. The CDR3 loop is CAWRRPGVTSYEQYF. The CDR3 coding sequence is TGTGCCTGGCGACGGCCGGGGGTCACTTCCTACGAGCAGTACTTC.

The chain is built from TRBV4-3 and TRBJ2-7; D is perhaps TRBD1 (6 bases). CDR1 and CDR2 (germline): LGHNA, YSLEER. Trimming pared 0 bases from V and 0 bases from J, leaving 6 bases between. The CDR3 contains 14 residues. The chain's CDR3 is CASSQDRGSYEQYF. CDR3 in DNA: TGCGCCAGCAGCCAAGACAGGGGCTCCTACGAGCAGTACTTC.

The CDR3: CASGGLSTDTQYF. The CDR3 region has the DNA TGTGCCAGCGGGGGACTTAGCACAGATACGCAGTATTTT. This sequence joins TRBV11-3 and TRBJ2-3, with D possibly being TRBD2 (6 bases). V dropped 8 bases and J dropped 0 bases, with 9 bases sitting between them. In germline, CDR1 is SGHNT, CDR2 YENEEA. CDR3 length: 13 residues.

This chain uses TRBV5-1 with TRBJ2-2; D possibly corresponds to TRBD2 (5 bases). V dropped 4 bases and J dropped 6 bases, with 16 bases sitting between them. This CDR3 contains 15 residues. Germline CDR1 is SGHRS and CDR2 is YFSETQ. For the CDR3, the DNA is TGCGCCAGCAGCCCCCCACCCCTGGAGGCCGGGGAGCTGTTTTTT. This encodes CASSPPPLEAGELFF.

V is TRBV18 and J is TRBJ1-5, with unresolved D. Germline V CDR1 and CDR2: KGHSH, LQKENI. Trimming shortened V by 3 bases and J by 4 bases, and 10 bases separated the two germline ends. The CDR3 is made up of 14 amino acids. The chain's CDR3 is CASSPYVENQPQHF. The DNA of the CDR3 is TGTGCCAGCTCACCCTACGTGGAGAATCAGCCCCAGCATTTT.

The V gene is TRBV5-4, the J gene TRBJ1-1; possible D gene TRBD1, 6 bases. Germline V gene sequence: CDR1 SGHNT, CDR2 YYREEE (reference sequence). The CDR3 sequence is 14 residues long. The V and J ends lost 2 bases and 3 bases respectively, with 11 bases between them. The CDR3 spells CASSFQGLYTEAFF. Here the CDR3 DNA reads TGTGCCAGCAGCTTTCAGGGGCTCTACACTGAAGCTTTCTTT.

The gene calls are TRBV15 and TRBJ1-2; 8 nucleotides match TRBD1. This CDR3 has 17 residues. The J segment lost 5 bases and the V segment lost 0 bases, leaving 11 bases of the junction unmatched. Germline CDR1 is LNHNV and CDR2 is YYDKDF (reference sequence). The CDR3 bases are TGTGCCACCAGCAGAGATATAGGACAGGGAACTCTATATGGCTACACCTTC. Its translation: CATSRDIGQGTLYGYTF.

The chain has TRBV4-1 and TRBJ2-2; 8 positions match TRBD1. Looked up from germline, CDR1 is MGHRA and CDR2 is YSYEKL. V dropped 4 bases and J dropped 1; count of bases not matched to a gene: 2. CDR3 length equals 15 residues. In nucleotides, the CDR3 is TGCGCCAGCAGCCCCGGACAGGGGAACACCGGGGAGCTGTTTTTT. It is translated as CASSPGQGNTGELFF.

The chain is built from TRBV6-6 and TRBJ2-1; D call uncertain. Germline CDR1 and CDR2: MNHNY and SVGAGI (reference sequence). V shed 0 bases and J shed 9 bases, with 9 bases lying between them. The CDR3 length is 13 residues. This CDR3 is CASSYSTQVEQFF. CDR3 coding DNA: TGTGCCAGCAGTTACTCGACCCAGGTTGAGCAGTTCTTC.

The V gene is TRBV2, the J gene TRBJ2-3; TRBD2 matches at 10 bases. Trimming cost V 7 bases and J 3 bases; bases outside gene matches: 19. Germline V gene sequence: CDR1 SNHLY, CDR2 FYNNEI. There are 19 residues in the CDR3. The CDR3 spells CASTTGRGLAGDSTDTQYF. DNA of the CDR3: TGTGCCAGCACCACTGGGCGTGGGCTAGCGGGAGACAGTACAGATACGCAGTATTTT.

With respect to this clone: Its ends do not fully match the called genes, so a read error is possible. The chain couples TRBV7-9 to TRBJ1-4; D may be TRBD1 (5 bases). The CDR3 length is 16 residues. Per the germline V gene, CDR1 is SEHNR and CDR2 is FQNEAQ (reference sequence). The DNA of the CDR3 is TGTTCCAGCAGCTACCAGTCACAGGAACTTAATGAAAAACTGTTTTTT. Residues: CSSSYQSQELNEKLFF.

This sequence joins TRBV5-1 and TRBJ2-3; TRBD1 matches 9 bases. This CDR3 contains 14 residues. J gave up 5 bases and V 4 bases, and 5 bases lay outside the gene matches. Germline CDR1 is SGHRS and CDR2 is YFSETQ. As DNA, the CDR3 is TGCGCCAGCAGCGTTCGGACAGGGGAAGATACGCAGTATTTT. It codes for CASSVRTGEDTQYF.

V is TRBV6-5 and J is TRBJ1-5; D might be TRBD1 (6 bases). Germline values: CDR1 MNHEY, CDR2 SVGAGI. Deletions cut 2 bases from V and 7 bases from J, with 15 bases between. The CDR3 totals 15 residues. In nucleotides, the CDR3 is TGTGCCAGCAGTTACGGGCAGGGGAGGGAACAGCCCCAGCATTTT. Protein: CASSYGQGREQPQHF.

The genes are TRBV5-1 and TRBJ1-2, with D possibly matching TRBD1 (6 bases). Per the germline V gene, CDR1 is SGHRS and CDR2 is YFSETQ. Deletions cut 2 bases from V and 8 bases from J, with 16 bases between. The CDR3 spans 14 residues. Written as DNA, the CDR3 is TGCGCCAGCAGCTTACCAGGGGTAGGAGGCGGCTACACCTTC. It encodes CASSLPGVGGGYTF.

The chain couples TRBV10-3 to TRBJ1-1, with 8 bases identical to TRBD1. The J segment lost 1 base and the V segment lost 0 bases, leaving 1 base of the junction unmatched. The CDR3 runs to 15 residues. CDR1 is ENHRY, CDR2 SYGVKD, per germline. The CDR3, as DNA: TGTGCCATCAGTGAGTCGGGGACAGGGAACACTGAAGCTTTCTTT. Protein: CAISESGTGNTEAFF.

This chain connects TRBV7-3 to TRBJ2-2; TRBD2 matches 11 bases. V shed 5 bases and J 2 bases; nucleotides not matched to a gene: 1. The CDR3 totals 15 residues. Germline loops: CDR1 SGHTA, CDR2 FQGTGA. The CDR3 loop reads CASSGTSGNTGELFF. CDR3 nucleotide sequence: TGTGCCAGCAGCGGGACTAGCGGAAACACCGGGGAGCTGTTTTTT.

This chain uses TRBV9 with TRBJ2-5; D is perhaps TRBD2 (5 bases). Trimming removed 0 bases at V and 5 bases at J, with 11 bases between. CDR1 is SGDLS and CDR2 is YYNGEE in the germline V gene. The CDR3 covers 14 residues. This chain's CDR3 is CASSVEGGRETQYF. The CDR3 DNA reads as TGTGCCAGCAGCGTAGAGGGCGGGCGGGAGACCCAGTACTTC.

The rearrangement uses TRBV27 and TRBJ1-1, with D unresolved. The V end lost 0 bases, the J end lost 5 bases, and 10 bases lay between the germline ends. Per germline, CDR1 MNHEY and CDR2 SMNVEV (reference sequence). This CDR3 has 14 residues. CDR3 loop: CASSLSLVDTEAFF. DNA for the CDR3: TGTGCCAGCAGTTTATCCCTGGTAGATACTGAAGCTTTCTTT.

The rearrangement joins TRBV7-2 to TRBJ1-2; possible D gene TRBD1, 6 bases. From germline, CDR1 is SGHTA and CDR2 FQGNSA. V was trimmed by 4 bases and J by 0 bases, leaving 12 bases between them. The CDR3 runs 15 residues. The CDR3 DNA reads TGTGCCAGCAGCTACGGACAGACTGCTAACTATGGCTACACCTTC. Translated, it gives CASSYGQTANYGYTF.

The chain's CDR3 is CASKRGFVSQETQYF. The CDR3 bases are TGTGCCTCTAAACGGGGTTTTGTTAGCCAAGAGACCCAGTACTTC. V gene TRBV5-3 combines with J gene TRBJ2-5; tentatively, D is TRBD2 (5 bases). TRBV5-3 is an ORF for which the function is uncertain. The CDR3 runs to 15 residues. V lost 10 bases, J lost 1 base, and 20 bases lay in between.